Sequencing of this T cell receptor (beta chain) was carried out in a study of OX40 agonist ivuxolimab in advanced cancers. In the study overall: Three patients, one with hepatocellular carcinoma and two with cutaneous melanoma, achieved partial responses. Points from the study as a whole: Doses of 0.1 to 3.0 mg/kg were accompanied by clonal expansion of CD4+ and CD8+ blood T cells by week 6. Compared with others, partial responders at 0.1-3.0 mg/kg displayed clonal expansion among the lowest.

As for this clone: What it binds is not known.

Repertoires were generated with immunoSEQ multiplex PCR, while TCRdb's copy carries only in-frame clones and drops some. In the table there are 60,000 or so clones, 88% of which are singletons. CDR3 length equals 15 residues. V gave up 1 base and J gave up 3 bases, with 11 bases separating them. Germline CDR1 reads MDHEN; CDR2 reads SYDVKM. This specimen consisted of CD4+ or CD8+ T cells sorted from blood, obtained in a trial of the OX40 agonist ivuxolimab. The rearrangement uses TRBV28 and TRBJ2-3, with a tentative D call TRBD2 (5 bases). The TCR originated in an adult with an advanced solid tumor such as melanoma, head and neck, liver or kidney cancer. CDR3 residues: CASSLYRGSTDTQYF. The CDR3 bases are TGTGCCAGCAGTTTATATAGAGGGTCGACAGATACGCAGTATTTT.